The 30 T cell receptor beta chains in this list originate from one sample, sequenced in a study of beta chain features in type 1 diabetes. Study-wide points: TCRB CDR3 length was moderately but significantly reduced in all four CD4+ subsets of Type 1 diabetes patients.

Their cognate antigens are unknown. The entirety of the isolated RNA underwent reverse transcription, so expressed TCRB transcripts were sequenced. Repertoires were generated with immunoSEQ multiplex PCR, while TCRdb's copy carries only in-frame clones and drops some. The data contain some 290,000 clones, about 13% of them singletons. Input material: naive CD4+ T cells from blood. These receptor sequences come from a young man with type 1 diabetes.

The sample holds a few counts of this clone. J is TRBJ1-1 and V is TRBV7-2, with 8 bases identical to TRBD1. The V gene end was trimmed by 5 bases and the J gene end by 1 base; junction bases not matched to a gene: 9. Germline CDR1 reads SGHTA; CDR2 reads FQGNSA. CDR3 length: 16 amino acids. The CDR3 nucleotides read TGTGCCAGCAGCCCCCGGACAGGGTGGACGAACACTGAAGCTTTCTTT. Encoded protein: CASSPRTGWTNTEAFF.

This chain connects TRBV5-4 to TRBJ2-2; 8 bases map to TRBD2. Germline values: CDR1 SGHNT, CDR2 YYREEE (reference sequence). Trimming took 1 base from V and 1 from J; bases not matched to a gene: 3. The CDR3 spans 16 residues. The DNA of the CDR3 is TGTGCCAGCAGCTTGCCGGGACTAGTGAACACCGGGGAGCTGTTTTTT. Translation gives CASSLPGLVNTGELFF.

This chain uses TRBV9 with TRBJ1-4; 9 nucleotides agree with TRBD1. The V gene's germline CDR1 is SGDLS and CDR2 YYNGEE. The CDR3 has 16 amino acids. Unmatched junction bases numbered 11, after V lost 4 bases and J lost 7 bases. CDR3 residues: CASSPRDREIGEKLFF. As DNA, the CDR3 is TGTGCCAGCAGCCCACGGGACAGGGAGATAGGTGAAAAACTGTTTTTT.

This clone was recorded only once. This sequence joins TRBV2 and TRBJ1-2, with D possibly being TRBD1 (5 bases). The germline CDR1 and CDR2 sequences are SNHLY and FYNNEI. The CDR3 spans 15 residues. With 4 bases removed from V and 4 bases from J, the gap between germline ends came to 16 bases. The CDR3 region has the DNA TGTGCCAGCAGTGTAGGGGAAGGCACTTTCTATGGCTACACCTTC. Residues: CASSVGEGTFYGYTF.

This clone has just a few counts. The chain couples TRBV5-6 to TRBJ2-5; D perhaps matches TRBD1 (5 bases). This CDR3 has 17 amino acids. Germline CDR1 and CDR2: SGHDT and YYEEEE. The V end was cut by 1 base, the J end by 5 bases, with 21 bases between. CDR3 sequence (DNA): TGTGCCAGCAGCTTGTACCGCAGGGTGATATCTGGGGAGACCCAGTACTTC. This sequence encodes CASSLYRRVISGETQYF.

V is TRBV2 and J is TRBJ1-2; maybe TRBD1 (5 bases). Germline V CDR1 and CDR2: SNHLY, FYNNEI. The CDR3 covers 13 residues. V was cut by 2 bases and J by 8 bases, with 12 bases left in between. In DNA, the CDR3 is TGTGCCAGCAGTGAAACTCCAGGGTTCGGCTACACCTTC. Translating gives CASSETPGFGYTF.

The gene calls are TRBV27 and TRBJ2-7, with TRBD1 identical over 7 bases. V trimming: 5 bases; J trimming: 2 bases; junction bases outside the gene matches: 6. Per germline, CDR1 MNHEY and CDR2 SMNVEV (reference sequence). CDR3 length equals 14 residues. The CDR3 DNA sequence: TGTGCCAGCAGTACTCGACAGGGACCCTACGAGCAGTACTTC. Translating gives CASSTRQGPYEQYF.

The chain uses TRBV5-4 and TRBJ2-5; D is possibly TRBD2 (5 bases). V was pared by 0 bases and J by 1 base, with 7 bases between. CDR1 is SGHNT and CDR2 is YYREEE in the germline V gene (reference sequence). The CDR3 is made up of 14 amino acids. In DNA, the CDR3 is TGTGCCAGCAGCTTGGATCTAGCCCAAGAGACCCAGTACTTC. It specifies CASSLDLAQETQYF.

The J gene is TRBJ1-1, the V gene TRBV7-8, with D tentatively TRBD1 (5 bases). This CDR3 has 12 amino acids. The germline CDR1 and CDR2 sequences are SGHVS and FQNEAQ. V shed 5 bases and J shed 1 base, with 5 bases lying between them. This chain's CDR3 is CASSDRNTEAFF. DNA for the CDR3: TGTGCCAGCAGCGACAGGAACACTGAAGCTTTCTTT.

The genes are TRBV30 and TRBJ2-3, with D unresolved. Deletions cut 0 bases from V and 3 bases from J, with 10 bases between. The CDR3 covers 14 residues. CDR1 is GTSNPN, CDR2 SVGIG, per germline (reference sequence). This CDR3 reads CAWSVWQKTDTQYF. As DNA, the CDR3 is TGTGCCTGGAGTGTTTGGCAGAAGACAGATACGCAGTATTTT.

The V gene is TRBV29-1, the J gene TRBJ2-3; TRBD1 is a possible D gene (5 bases). CDR1 SQVTM and CDR2 ANQGSEA come from the germline V gene. The CDR3 runs 15 residues. The ends were cut back, 1 base at V and 0 bases at J, with 11 bases in the middle. CDR3 nucleotide sequence: TGCAGCGTTGAAGTATGGGGCGATAGCACAGATACGCAGTATTTT. Its protein product is CSVEVWGDSTDTQYF.

The rearrangement uses TRBV7-3 and TRBJ2-1; TRBD2 agrees at 7 bases. Germline assignment: CDR1 SGHTA and CDR2 FQGTGA. This CDR3 is built from 14 residues. V was pared by 6 bases and J by 9 bases, with 11 bases of the junction left unmatched. Here the CDR3 reads CASRMGGRAGEQFF. DNA for the CDR3: TGTGCCAGCAGAATGGGAGGGAGGGCGGGTGAGCAGTTCTTC. The full variable domain, its missing parts supplied by reference TRBV7-3 and TRBJ2-1, is GAGVSQTPSNKVTEKGKYVELRCDPISGHTALYWYRQSLGQGPEFLIYFQGTGAADDSGLPNDRFFAVRPEGSVSTLKIQRTERGDSAVYLCASRMGGRAGEQFFGPGTRLTVL.

This clone has just a few counts. V and J are TRBV7-3 and TRBJ1-1, with D tentatively TRBD1 (5 bases). The CDR3 contains 15 residues. The germline V gene has CDR1 SGHTA and CDR2 FQGTGA. Trimming pared 5 bases from V and 4 bases from J, leaving 17 bases between. The CDR3 loop reads CASSLYPGGGTEAFF. As DNA, the CDR3 is TGTGCCAGCAGCCTATACCCCGGGGGGGGCACTGAAGCTTTCTTT.

This clone appeared a few times. The sample holds other DNA sequences that translate to the same CDR3. This chain joins TRBV28 and TRBJ2-7, with TRBD1 matching over 7 bases. There are 15 residues in the CDR3. From germline, CDR1 is MDHEN and CDR2 SYDVKM. Unmatched junction bases numbered 6, after V lost 4 bases and J lost 0 bases. The CDR3 DNA is TGTGCCAGCAGTTCCCCAGGGGGATTCTCCTACGAGCAGTACTTC. Protein sequence: CASSSPGGFSYEQYF.

This clone has only a few counts. V is TRBV14 and J is TRBJ2-1, with TRBD2 identical over 10 bases. V lost 4 bases, J lost 6 bases, and 12 bases stayed unmatched. The germline V gene encodes CDR1 SGHDN and CDR2 FVKESK. The CDR3 has 17 residues. The CDR3 sequence: CASSPYGGTSVFNEQFF. The CDR3 DNA follows: TGTGCCAGCAGCCCCTATGGAGGGACTAGCGTATTCAATGAGCAGTTCTTC.

The chain employs TRBV11-2 and TRBJ2-3, with D possibly TRBD2 on 6 matching bases. The CDR3 runs to 13 residues. V lost 2 bases to trimming and J lost 4 bases, with 7 bases between them. Per germline, CDR1 SGHAT and CDR2 FQNNGV. CDR3 residues: CASSLSGADTQYF. The CDR3 DNA reads TGTGCCAGCAGCTTATCGGGGGCAGATACGCAGTATTTT.

The rearrangement links TRBV28 to TRBJ2-7; TRBD2 matches 12 bases. The CDR3 runs to 16 residues. Germline CDR1 reads MDHEN; CDR2 reads SYDVKM. After removal of 8 bases from V and 7 bases from J, the junction contained 15 bases not matched to a gene. The CDR3 DNA reads TGTGCCAGCGGCGGTCGCGGGACTAGCGGGTCCACAGAGCAGTACTTC. Encoded protein: CASGGRGTSGSTEQYF.

This clone was detected a few times. This chain joins TRBV28 and TRBJ2-5; tentative D call: TRBD1 (6 bases). Trimming removed 6 bases from V and 11 bases from J, with 16 bases in between. Germline-derived CDR1 and CDR2 are MDHEN and SYDVKM. The CDR3 covers 12 residues. The DNA for the CDR3 is TGTGCCAGCAGCCTCGGGACAAACGCACAGTACTTC. This encodes CASSLGTNAQYF.

This clone was found a few times. This chain joins TRBV6-5 and TRBJ2-7, with TRBD1 matching over 8 bases. The trim removed 7 bases at V and 4 bases at J, leaving 9 bases unmatched. CDR1 and CDR2 (germline): MNHEY, SVGAGI. The CDR3 is 14 amino acids. CDR3 sequence (DNA): TGTGCCAGCACCCAACCGGACAGGGAGTACGAGCAGTACTTC. Translated: CASTQPDREYEQYF.

This clone was found a few times. The J gene is TRBJ1-2, the V gene TRBV27; 7 bases are shared with TRBD1. Germline V gives CDR1 MNHEY, CDR2 SMNVEV (reference sequence). The CDR3 extends over 14 amino acids. The junction had 13 bases not matched to a gene; V was cut back by 7 bases and J by 8 bases. The CDR3 bases are TGTGCCAGCACTTCGTCGGGAGGGGGCGGGGGCTACACCTTC. This sequence encodes CASTSSGGGGGYTF.

This clone was detected only a few times. V gene TRBV11-1 combines with J gene TRBJ2-5, with a possible D match to TRBD1 (5 bases). The CDR3 spans 14 residues. Trimming left V 5 bases short and J 5 bases short, with 15 bases between. The germline gives CDR1 SGHAT, CDR2 FQDESV (reference sequence). Here the CDR3 reads CASSPGSYRETQYF. The CDR3 DNA reads TGTGCCAGCAGCCCAGGGTCGTACAGGGAGACCCAGTACTTC.

This clone was counted a few times. The chain links TRBV19 to TRBJ2-7; 9 bases fit TRBD1. Germline lookup yields CDR1 LNHDA and CDR2 SQIVND (reference sequence). The CDR3 runs to 14 residues. J was trimmed by 6 bases and V by 10 bases; bases with no gene match: 13. CDR3 nucleotide sequence: TGTGCCACTTCCCGGGACAGGGAGATCGCCGAGCAGTACTTC. Amino acids: CATSRDREIAEQYF.

The CDR3 loop reads CASDREGQPQHF. CDR3 coding DNA: TGTGCCAGCGACAGGGAAGGACAGCCCCAGCATTTT. The chain carries TRBV2 and TRBJ1-5; TRBD1 aligns across 7 bases. The CDR3 is made up of 12 amino acids. V lost 8 bases and J lost 7; bases outside the gene matches: 5. In germline, CDR1 is SNHLY, CDR2 FYNNEI.

The chain joins TRBV7-2 to TRBJ2-7; 7 bases align to TRBD1. This CDR3 has 14 residues. Germline CDR1 is SGHTA and CDR2 is FQGNSA. Germline trimming cut 1 base from V and 5 bases from J; bases unmatched to any gene: 5. This chain's CDR3 is CASSLGGDSDEQYF. Written as DNA, the CDR3 is TGTGCCAGCAGCTTAGGAGGGGACAGTGACGAGCAGTACTTC.

V gene TRBV28 combines with J gene TRBJ2-1, with 13 bases fitting TRBD2. This CDR3 is 17 amino acids long. Per the germline V gene, CDR1 is MDHEN and CDR2 is SYDVKM. V was clipped by 2 bases and J by 7 bases; unmatched bases: 8. The CDR3 coding sequence is TGTGCCAGCAGTTTAGTCTCATTACTAGCGGGAGGGAATGAGCAGTTCTTC. The encoded protein is CASSLVSLLAGGNEQFF.

The chain uses TRBV27 and TRBJ2-7; 8 bases are shared with TRBD2. This CDR3 has 15 residues. Germline V CDR1 and CDR2: MNHEY, SMNVEV (reference sequence). V shed 1 base and J 3 bases; nucleotides not matched to a gene: 5. The CDR3: CASSLYREGRYEQYF. The CDR3 DNA is TGTGCCAGCAGTTTATATCGGGAGGGCCGCTACGAGCAGTACTTC.

There are many counts of this clone. The chain employs TRBV4-3 and TRBJ2-3; D uncertain. Germline V lookup: CDR1 LGHNA, CDR2 YSLEER. The germline V and J ends were trimmed by 1 base and 12 bases, with 14 bases remaining between them. The CDR3 contains 13 residues. The CDR3 nucleotides read TGCGCCAGCAGCCAAGGTGTTGCGGAGCTTCAGTATTTT. Amino acids: CASSQGVAELQYF.

This clone was seen more than once but under ten times. This rearrangement joins TRBV21-1 to TRBJ1-2; TRBD1 was called by the table and not checked on the DNA. TRBV21-1 is designated a pseudogene. The CDR3 contains 14 residues. The CDR3 nucleotides are TGTGCCAGCAGCACTGAGGACAGGGAGGGAGGCTACACCTTC. It codes for CASSTEDREGGYTF.

This CDR3 reads CASSTLAASSYNEQFF. CDR3 sequence (DNA): TGTGCCAGTAGTACCTTAGCGGCGAGCTCCTACAATGAGCAGTTCTTC. The chain links TRBV19 to TRBJ2-1, with TRBD2 as a possible D gene (6 bases). The CDR3 spans 16 residues. The V gene's germline CDR1 is LNHDA and CDR2 SQIVND (reference sequence). Trimming pared 4 bases from V and 0 bases from J, leaving 13 bases between.

This clone came up a few times. CDR3 residues: CASSLAQNQPQHF. DNA for the CDR3: TGCGCCAGCAGCTTGGCTCAGAATCAGCCCCAGCATTTT. V is TRBV5-1 and J is TRBJ1-5; D is unresolved. From germline, CDR1 is SGHRS and CDR2 YFSETQ. This CDR3 has 13 amino acids. Trimming stripped 0 bases from V and 4 bases from J, with 5 bases between.